This T cell receptor (beta chain) is drawn from a study of blood T cell repertoires in COVID-19. Study context: There were acute and convalescent COVID-19 samples, and they came from the United States, Italy and Spain. In each case, the material was cDNA or gDNA derived from T cells, B-cell-depleted T cells, or PBMCs.

In the study's own analysis: From reference gene primer amplification, estimates of nucleated cell counts were derived. The data were produced by immunoSEQ multiplex PCR, yet TCRdb's version contains in-frame clones alone and is incomplete. The D gene and trimming were derived from the DNA, and the V and J assignments and clone size from that table. This sample has some 270,000 clones, with roughly 83% found just once. The CDR3 spans 16 residues. Trimming removed 4 bases from V and 0 bases from J, with 14 bases in between. Germline V gene data show CDR1 as SGHKS and CDR2 as YYEKEE (reference sequence).

The source of this sequence is a woman of 80 years or more with COVID-19, enrolled during active disease. The chain is built from TRBV5-5 and TRBJ2-4; D may be TRBD1 (6 bases). The material sequenced was peripheral blood. CDR3 DNA: TGTGCCAGCAGCCCCGAACAGGGATTAGCCAAAAACATTCAGTACTTC. Translated: CASSPEQGLAKNIQYF. Combining the CDR3 with reference TRBV5-5 and TRBJ2-4 gives the whole variable domain DAGVTQSPTHLIKTRGQQVTLRCSPISGHKSVSWYQQVLGQGPQFIFQYYEKEERGRGNFPDRFSARQFPNYSSELNVNALLLGDSALYLCASSPEQGLAKNIQYFGAGTRLSVL.